Listed below are T cell receptor beta chains from one sample, sequenced in a study of metastatic and nonmetastatic thyroid tumors. TCRdb re-analyzed the PCR reads through MiXCR. The sample has tens of thousands of clones, around 21% seen once. Sequenced sample: blood. The origin of the receptors is a female donor with papillary thyroid cancer or a benign thyroid nodule (not recorded which). Some clones in this sample may be carry-over from other donors' samples. Both conserved end residues are part of each CDR3. A D gene is named only where the DNA matches it firmly. Clone sizes are given selectively: once, few, many, or a class where the clone is expanded.

j_call	clone_size	v_call	d_call	cdr3_nt	cdr3_aa
TRBJ2-7	many	TRBV7-2	-	TGTGCCAGCAGCTTAGCCGCCGGGGGCTCCTACGAGCAGTACTTC	CASSLAAGGSYEQYF
TRBJ2-1	few	TRBV6-2/TRBV6-3	-	TGTGCCAGCAGTTATACCTACTACAATGAGCAGTTCTTC	CASSYTYYNEQFF
TRBJ1-1	-	TRBV20-1	TRBD1	TGCAGTGCTTCACTAGGGGGCTACTCGACTGAAGCTTTCTTT	CSASLGGYSTEAFF
TRBJ2-2	many	TRBV24-1	TRBD2	TGTGCCACCAGCCCCCGACTAGCGGGAGGGATCGCCGGGGAGCTGTTTTTT	CATSPRLAGGIAGELFF
TRBJ1-2	-	TRBV27	-	TGTGCCAGCAGTTTATCTGGGAACTATGGCTACACCTTC	CASSLSGNYGYTF
TRBJ2-2	many	TRBV7-3	-	TGTGCCAGCAGGCGCTTAACCACCGGGGAGCTGTTTTTT	CASRRLTTGELFF
TRBJ2-5	many	TRBV7-9	TRBD1	TGTGCCAGCAGCCCGACAGGGTCGGAGACCCAGTACTTC	CASSPTGSETQYF
TRBJ2-3	-	TRBV13	TRBD2	TGTGCCAGCAGCTTTTATAGGACTAGCACCACAGATACGCAGTATTTT	CASSFYRTSTTDTQYF
TRBJ2-7	many	TRBV5-1	TRBD2	TGCGCCAGCAGCAAGGAGACTAGCTCGGCCTCGGGCGAGCAGTACTTC	CASSKETSSASGEQYF
TRBJ2-6	few	TRBV6-1	-	TGTGCCAGCAGTGAAGGGCAGTCTGGGGCCAACGTCCTGACTTTC	CASSEGQSGANVLTF
TRBJ1-1	-	TRBV6-1	TRBD1	TGTGCCAGCGCCCCGGGACAGGTCATGAACACTGAAGCTTTCTTT	CASAPGQVMNTEAFF
TRBJ1-2	-	TRBV6-8	-	TGTGCCAGCATTGAAGCGGGGTCCCTGAACAACTATGGCTACACCTTC	CASIEAGSLNNYGYTF
TRBJ2-7	many	TRBV13	-	TGTGCCAGCAGCTTATCTAGGGGAATCTACGAGCAGTACTTC	CASSLSRGIYEQYF
TRBJ2-3	-	TRBV7-8	TRBD2	TGTGCCAGCAGCTTGGCCACCAGAGTGCGGGAGGGCCGAACGCAGTATTTT	CASSLATRVREGRTQYF